This T cell receptor (beta chain) is from a study of T cells in Graves' hyperthyroidism and ophthalmopathy (dated by TCRdb to about 2019). Broadly, across the study: Peripheral blood samples were taken at the time of initial diagnosis, prior to any treatment. To identify TCR V-J signatures that set the groups apart, the researchers used a discovery cohort of about a hundred patients, made up of 43 with Graves' ophthalmopathy and some 58 with stable Graves' hyperthyroidism. An independent validation cohort of 18 to 20 hyperthyroidism patients and about 16 patients who later progressed to ophthalmopathy tested prospective prediction of ophthalmopathy. The approximately 98 discovery patients were randomly divided into training and test sets at a 7:3 ratio. In several Graves' hyperthyroidism patients, the study also compared T-cell repertoires from thyroid tissue with T-cell repertoires from blood. Following sampling, methimazole starting at 30 mg daily was given to hyperthyroidism patients, and high-dose intravenous methylprednisolone was given to ophthalmopathy patients. TCR Vbeta CDR3 sequencing of some 140 peripheral blood samples (over 40 ophthalmopathy, approximately 80 hyperthyroidism and some 17 progressor patients) is reported in the paper. General study outcomes and caveats: Blood samples also contained most of the expanded thyroid clonotypes (frequency above 0.001), which suggests that blood repertoires may reflect thyroid immune responses. No statistical method was used to fix the sample size in advance, and group allocation was not hidden from the investigators. In validation, progression to ophthalmopathy was predicted by the model with 55% to 71% sensitivity and 72% to 85% specificity, a median of roughly 6.4 months before onset. Ophthalmopathy was separated from stable hyperthyroidism by a 13 V-J signature model, with approximately 89% sensitivity and about 81% specificity obtained in cross-validation and 80%/75% obtained in testing.

The TCR beta CDR3 regions were amplified from the RNA transcripts. For the first round of RT-PCR on the TCR CDR3, the HTBI primer set was used together with the Qiagen OneStep RT-PCR kit. A second multiplex PCR round built the libraries, followed by size selection and purification. Sequencing of the libraries was done on an Illumina HiSeq2000 using paired-end 100 bp reads. In the original analysis: SOAPnuke was used to process the raw data, with reads discarded if the reads contained adapters or uncalled bases, had a mean Phred below 15, or lacked an exact constant-primer or identifier match. COPE v1.2.5 was used to merge the high-quality paired reads, and each unique nucleotide sequence was defined as a clonotype. Clonotypes were aligned to IMGT TRBV, TRBD and TRBJ reference segments using MiTCR v1.1. Analysis was restricted to V-J combinations with a frequency above 0.0001, which covered 98% to 99.2% of repertoires. The TCS score was defined as F50 (clonal expansion) divided by E x V (chaos), with BLOSUM62-based TCRdist calculated between CDR3 peptides within each V-J. Welch's t-statistics and random forest reduced around 510 V-J features to about 12, which were used in a naive Bayes classifier (R e1071). The public reads were quality trimmed at Q25 with fastp and then assembled into clones with MiXCR by TCRdb, keeping productive beta chains. Entries are consolidated by CDR3 protein sequence, retaining the most common genes and DNA. TCRdb's processing, not the authors' own work, is the source of the V and J calls. Recorded for this sample are about 400,000 distinct CDR3 sequences; more than 13% of them occurred a single time. In total, the top ten clones hold about 31% of the sample.

Spanning cysteine to phenylalanine, the CDR3 consists of 16 amino acids. Here the CDR3 DNA is all that survives: 48 bases in frame from base 1. CDR1 KGHSH and CDR2 LQKENI were looked up in the germline V gene. Germline trimming amounts to 2 bases on V and 5 bases on J, with 12 as the count of junction bases outside the gene matches. This clonotype was observed many times. What antigen it recognizes has not been identified. One base away there is no much larger clone; base qualities are not given. Stable Graves' hyperthyroidism was defined as no progression to ophthalmopathy during 18 months of follow-up. Hyperthyroidism patients were newly diagnosed, had a disease duration of under 2 months, and were aged 18 to 65 years. Any patient with an uncontrolled infection, another autoimmune disease, pregnancy or lactation was excluded. Diagnoses were established on the basis of clinical symptoms, serum thyroxine and TRAb, thyroid ultrasound, and orbital computed tomography. PBMCs were separated from approximately 10 ml of fresh peripheral blood using Ficoll-Paque density gradient centrifugation. Total RNA was extracted with Trizol reagent, and quality was checked on an Agilent 2100 Bioanalyzer.

This receptor was identified in a woman aged 25 to 39 with Graves' hyperthyroidism. Sequences were obtained from blood. The V and J genes are TRBV18 and TRBJ2-7; 7 junctional bases match TRBD2. The DNA is TGTGCCAGCTCACCATCAGCGGGGATGGGGGACCACGAGCAGTACTTC. Translation gives CASSPSAGMGDHEQYF.